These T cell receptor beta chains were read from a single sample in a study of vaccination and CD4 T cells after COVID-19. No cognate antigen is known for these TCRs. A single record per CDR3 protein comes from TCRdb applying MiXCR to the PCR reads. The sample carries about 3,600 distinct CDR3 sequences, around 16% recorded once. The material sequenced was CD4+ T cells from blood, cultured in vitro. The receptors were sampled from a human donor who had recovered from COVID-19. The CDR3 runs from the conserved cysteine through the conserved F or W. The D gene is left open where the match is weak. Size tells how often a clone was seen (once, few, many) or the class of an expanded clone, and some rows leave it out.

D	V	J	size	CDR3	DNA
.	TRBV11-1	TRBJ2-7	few	CASSLNTYAYEQYF	TGTGCCAGCAGCTTAAACACGTACGCCTACGAGCAGTACTTC
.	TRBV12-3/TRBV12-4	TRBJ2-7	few	CASSYRVSSEQYF	TGTGCCAGCAGTTACAGGGTTTCTTCCGAGCAGTACTTC
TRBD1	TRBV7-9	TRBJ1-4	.	CASSSGTGGVAVNEKLFF	TGTGCCAGCAGCTCCGGGACAGGGGGCGTAGCAGTTAATGAAAAACTGTTTTTT
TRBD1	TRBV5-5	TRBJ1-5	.	CASRAWDSGQPQHF	TGTGCCAGCAGGGCATGGGACAGCGGCCAGCCCCAGCATTTT
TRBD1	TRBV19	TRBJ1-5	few	CASSINSGQGGHQPQHF	TGTGCCAGTAGTATAAATTCGGGACAGGGTGGTCATCAGCCCCAGCATTTT
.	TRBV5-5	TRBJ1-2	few	CASSLERLGNYGYTF	TGTGCCAGCAGCTTGGAGCGACTCGGGAACTATGGCTACACCTTC
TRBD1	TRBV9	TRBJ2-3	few	CASSVEAGGPDTQYF	TGTGCCAGCAGCGTAGAGGCAGGGGGCCCAGATACGCAGTATTTT
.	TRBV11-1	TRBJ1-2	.	CASSPGGTYGYTF	TGTGCCAGCAGCCCCGGAGGAACCTATGGCTACACCTTC
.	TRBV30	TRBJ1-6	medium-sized	CAWSGTVRYNSPLHF	TGTGCCTGGAGTGGGACAGTACGCTATAATTCACCCCTCCACTTT
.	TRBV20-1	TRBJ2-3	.	CSAFREGGRTDTQYF	TGCAGTGCTTTTCGTGAGGGGGGACGCACAGATACGCAGTATTTT
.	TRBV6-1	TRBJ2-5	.	CASRRGGGETQYF	TGTGCCAGCAGGAGGGGAGGGGGAGAGACCCAGTACTTC
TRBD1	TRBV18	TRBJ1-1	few	CASSSGTGSVEAFF	TGTGCCAGCTCATCCGGGACAGGGTCGGTGGAAGCTTTCTTT
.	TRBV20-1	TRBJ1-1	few	CSATTPSNTEAFF	TGCAGTGCTACGACCCCCTCGAACACTGAAGCTTTCTTT
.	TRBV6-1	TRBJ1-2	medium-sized	CASMSRGLGYTF	TGTGCCAGCATGTCACGGGGCCTCGGCTACACCTTC
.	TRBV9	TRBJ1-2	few	CASSVEEGLGYGYTF	TGTGCCAGCAGCGTAGAAGAGGGGCTGGGCTATGGCTACACCTTC
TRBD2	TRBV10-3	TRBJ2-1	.	CAISESSGGGDNEQFF	TGTGCCATCAGTGAGTCCAGCGGGGGAGGAGACAATGAGCAGTTCTTC
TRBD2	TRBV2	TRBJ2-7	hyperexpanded	CASSPLAGPRQYF	TGTGCCAGCAGCCCACTAGCGGGGCCCAGGCAGTACTTC
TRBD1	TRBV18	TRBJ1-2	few	CASSPVGQEGYGYTF	TGTGCCAGCTCACCAGTGGGACAGGAGGGCTATGGCTACACCTTC
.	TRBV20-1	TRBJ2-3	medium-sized	CSAPSPWRAGDTQYF	TGCAGTGCCCCGAGCCCCTGGAGGGCGGGGGATACGCAGTATTTT
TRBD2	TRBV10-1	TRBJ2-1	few	CASSWLAGGDEQFF	TGCGCCAGCAGTTGGCTAGCGGGGGGCGATGAGCAGTTCTTC
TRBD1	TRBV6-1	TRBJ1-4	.	CASSERPGQGGEKLFF	TGTGCCAGCAGTGAACGACCGGGACAGGGGGGTGAAAAACTGTTTTTT
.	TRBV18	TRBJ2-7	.	CASSPNPGGYEQYF	TGTGCCAGCTCACCAAACCCAGGTGGCTACGAGCAGTACTTC
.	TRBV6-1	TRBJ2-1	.	CASSSDRRGEQFF	TGTGCCAGCAGCAGTGATCGGAGGGGTGAGCAGTTCTTC
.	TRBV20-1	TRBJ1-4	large	CSAGQEKLFF	TGCAGTGCTGGACAGGAAAAACTGTTTTTT
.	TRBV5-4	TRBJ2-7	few	CASSLDFKDEQYF	TGTGCCAGCAGCTTGGACTTTAAGGACGAGCAGTACTTC
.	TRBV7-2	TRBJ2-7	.	CASSLPSQYEQYF	TGTGCCAGCAGCTTGCCTAGTCAATACGAGCAGTACTTC
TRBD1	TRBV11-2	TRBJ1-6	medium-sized	CASSLGTDSPLHF	TGTGCCAGCAGCCTGGGGACAGATTCACCCCTCCACTTT
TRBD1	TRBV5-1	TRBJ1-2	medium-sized	CASSLGDRAGGYTF	TGCGCCAGCAGCTTGGGGGACAGGGCCGGTGGCTACACCTTC
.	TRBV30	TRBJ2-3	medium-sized	CAWGLADTQYF	TGTGCCTGGGGCCTGGCAGATACGCAGTATTTT
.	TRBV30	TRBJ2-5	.	CAWSVGGAGWETQYF	TGTGCCTGGAGTGTGGGGGGCGCGGGGTGGGAGACCCAGTACTTC
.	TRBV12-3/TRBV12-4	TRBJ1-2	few	CASSFLDRVYGYTF	TGTGCCAGCAGTTTTTTGGACAGAGTATATGGCTACACCTTC
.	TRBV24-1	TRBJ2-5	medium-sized	CAPRWSAGETQYF	TGTGCCCCCCGGTGGAGCGCGGGGGAGACCCAGTACTTC
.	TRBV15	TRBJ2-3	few	CATSRTTGSGTDTQYF	TGTGCCACCAGCAGGACGACGGGTTCCGGCACAGATACGCAGTATTTT
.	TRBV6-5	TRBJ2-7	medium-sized	CASSYQVNSYEQYF	TGTGCCAGCAGTTACCAAGTAAACTCCTACGAGCAGTACTTC
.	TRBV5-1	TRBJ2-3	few	CASSLSQPSGTDTQYF	TGCGCCAGCAGCTTGAGCCAACCCTCCGGCACAGATACGCAGTATTTT
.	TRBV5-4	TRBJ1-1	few	CASNKGLGTEAFF	TGTGCCAGCAATAAGGGGCTCGGTACTGAAGCTTTCTTT
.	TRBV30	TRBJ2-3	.	CAWSVQDVDTQYF	TGTGCCTGGAGTGTTCAGGACGTCGATACGCAGTATTTT
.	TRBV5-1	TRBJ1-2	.	CASSLAPTGNYGYTF	TGCGCCAGCAGCTTGGCGCCAACAGGGAACTATGGCTACACCTTC
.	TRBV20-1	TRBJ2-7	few	CSASPQSEQYF	TGCAGTGCTAGCCCCCAGAGCGAGCAGTACTTC
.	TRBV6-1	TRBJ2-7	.	CASKRSGEQYF	TGTGCCAGCAAGAGGAGTGGTGAGCAGTACTTC
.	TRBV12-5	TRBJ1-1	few	CASGVDTEAFF	TGTGCTAGTGGGGTTGACACTGAAGCTTTCTTT